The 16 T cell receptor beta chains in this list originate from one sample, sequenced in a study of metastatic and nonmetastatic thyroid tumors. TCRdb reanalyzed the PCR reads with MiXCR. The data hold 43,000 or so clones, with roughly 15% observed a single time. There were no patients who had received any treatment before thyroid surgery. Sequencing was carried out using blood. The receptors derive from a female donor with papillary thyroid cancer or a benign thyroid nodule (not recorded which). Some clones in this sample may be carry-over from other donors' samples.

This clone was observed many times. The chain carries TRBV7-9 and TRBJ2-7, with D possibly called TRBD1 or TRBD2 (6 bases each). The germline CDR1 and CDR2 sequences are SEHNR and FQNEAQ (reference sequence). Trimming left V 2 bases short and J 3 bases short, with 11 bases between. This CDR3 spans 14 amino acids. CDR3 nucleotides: TGTGCCAGCAGCTTACAAGGGGGGTACTACGAGCAGTACTTC. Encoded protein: CASSLQGGYYEQYF.

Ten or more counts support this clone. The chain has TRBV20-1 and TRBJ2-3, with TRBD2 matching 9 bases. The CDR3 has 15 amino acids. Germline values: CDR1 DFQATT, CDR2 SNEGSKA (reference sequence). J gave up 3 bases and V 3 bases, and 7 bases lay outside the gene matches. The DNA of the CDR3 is TGCAGTGCTAGTGAAGCGGGAGGAGCAACAGATACGCAGTATTTT. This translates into CSASEAGGATDTQYF.

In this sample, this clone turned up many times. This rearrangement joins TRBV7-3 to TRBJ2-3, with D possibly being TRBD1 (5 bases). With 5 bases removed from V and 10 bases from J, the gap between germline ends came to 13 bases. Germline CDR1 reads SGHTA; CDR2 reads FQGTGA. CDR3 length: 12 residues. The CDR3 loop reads CASSVTGVAQYF. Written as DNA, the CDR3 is TGTGCCAGCAGCGTCACAGGAGTGGCGCAGTATTTT.

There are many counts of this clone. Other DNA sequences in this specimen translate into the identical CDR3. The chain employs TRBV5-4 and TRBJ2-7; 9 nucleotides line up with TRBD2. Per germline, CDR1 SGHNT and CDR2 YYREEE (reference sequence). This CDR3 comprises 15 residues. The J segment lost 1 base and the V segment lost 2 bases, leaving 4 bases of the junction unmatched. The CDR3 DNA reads TGTGCCAGCAGCTTTGCGGGAGGGCCTTCCTACGAGCAGTACTTC. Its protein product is CASSFAGGPSYEQYF.

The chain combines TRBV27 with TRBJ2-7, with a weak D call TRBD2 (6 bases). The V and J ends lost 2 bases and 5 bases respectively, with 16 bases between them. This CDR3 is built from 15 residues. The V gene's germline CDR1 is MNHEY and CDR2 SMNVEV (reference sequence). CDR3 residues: CASSLISGSAHEQYF. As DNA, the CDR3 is TGTGCCAGCAGTTTAATTAGCGGTAGTGCCCACGAGCAGTACTTC.

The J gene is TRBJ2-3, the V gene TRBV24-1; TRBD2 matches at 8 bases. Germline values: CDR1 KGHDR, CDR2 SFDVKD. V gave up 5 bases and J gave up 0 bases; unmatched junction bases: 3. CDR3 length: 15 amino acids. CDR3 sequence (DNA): TGTGCCACCAGTGGTACGGGAGGGAGCACAGATACGCAGTATTTT. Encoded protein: CATSGTGGSTDTQYF.

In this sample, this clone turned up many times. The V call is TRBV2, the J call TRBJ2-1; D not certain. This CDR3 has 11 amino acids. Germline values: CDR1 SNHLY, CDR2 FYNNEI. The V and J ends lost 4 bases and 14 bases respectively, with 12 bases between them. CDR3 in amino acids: CASSVSDRKFF. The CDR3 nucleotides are TGTGCCAGCAGTGTGTCGGATCGGAAGTTCTTC. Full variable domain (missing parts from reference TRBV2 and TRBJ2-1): EPEVTQTPSHQVTQMGQEVILRCVPISNHLYFYWYRQILGQKVEFLVSFYNNEISEKSEIFDDQFSVERPDGSNFTLKIRSTKLEDSAMYFCASSVSDRKFFGPGTRLTVL.

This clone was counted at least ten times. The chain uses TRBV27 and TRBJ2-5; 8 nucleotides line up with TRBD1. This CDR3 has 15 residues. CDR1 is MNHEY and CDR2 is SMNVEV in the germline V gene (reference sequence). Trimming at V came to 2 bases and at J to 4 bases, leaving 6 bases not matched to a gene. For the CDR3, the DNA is TGTGCCAGCAGTTTAGCTGGACAGGGCCTAGAGACCCAGTACTTC. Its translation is CASSLAGQGLETQYF.

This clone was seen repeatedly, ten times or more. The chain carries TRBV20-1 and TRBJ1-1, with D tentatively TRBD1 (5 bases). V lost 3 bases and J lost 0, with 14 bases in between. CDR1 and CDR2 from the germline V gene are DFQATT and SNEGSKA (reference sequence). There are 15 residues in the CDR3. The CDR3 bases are TGCAGTGCTAGGTCTGACAGCTTCATGAACACTGAAGCTTTCTTT. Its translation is CSARSDSFMNTEAFF.

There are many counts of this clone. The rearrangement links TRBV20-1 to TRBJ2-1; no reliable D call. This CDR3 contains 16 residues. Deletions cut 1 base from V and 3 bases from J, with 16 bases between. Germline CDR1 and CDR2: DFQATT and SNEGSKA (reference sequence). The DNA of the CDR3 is TGCAGTGCTAGAGCCAATAGTGCGGAACTCTACAATGAGCAGTTCTTC. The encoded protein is CSARANSAELYNEQFF.

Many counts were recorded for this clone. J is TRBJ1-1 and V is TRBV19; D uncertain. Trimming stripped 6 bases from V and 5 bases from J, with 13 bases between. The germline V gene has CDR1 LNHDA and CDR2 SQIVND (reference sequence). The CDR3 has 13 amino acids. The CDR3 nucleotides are TGTGCCAGTAGGGCCCCGTGGGTAACTGAAGCTTTCTTT. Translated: CASRAPWVTEAFF.

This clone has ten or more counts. The CDR3 sequence: CASSLPQGTDTQYF. The CDR3 DNA reads TGTGCCAGCAGCTTACCGCAGGGGACAGATACGCAGTATTTT. This rearrangement joins TRBV13 to TRBJ2-3; TRBD1 is a possible D gene (6 bases). Germline V gene data show CDR1 as PRHDT and CDR2 as FYEKMQ (reference sequence). CDR3 length equals 14 residues. V lost 2 bases and J lost 3, with 9 bases in between. Complete variable domain (other parts from reference TRBV13 and TRBJ2-3): AAGVIQSPRHLIKEKRETATLKCYPIPRHDTVYWYQQGPGQDPQFLISFYEKMQSDKGSIPDRFSAQQFSDYHSELNMSSLELGDSALYFCASSLPQGTDTQYFGPGTRLTVL.

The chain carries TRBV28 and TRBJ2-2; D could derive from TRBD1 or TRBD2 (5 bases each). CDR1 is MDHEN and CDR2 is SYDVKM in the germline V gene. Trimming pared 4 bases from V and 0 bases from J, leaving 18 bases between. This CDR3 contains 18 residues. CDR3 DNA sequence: TGTGCCAGCAGTTCGCCCCAGTGGGGGTTTGCGAACACCGGGGAGCTGTTTTTT. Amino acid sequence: CASSSPQWGFANTGELFF.

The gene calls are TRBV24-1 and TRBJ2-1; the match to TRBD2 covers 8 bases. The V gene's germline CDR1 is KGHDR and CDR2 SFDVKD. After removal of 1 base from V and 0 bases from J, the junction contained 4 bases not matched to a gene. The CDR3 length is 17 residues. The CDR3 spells CATSDLGTRSSYNEQFF. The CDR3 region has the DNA TGTGCCACCAGTGATTTAGGGACTAGGAGCTCCTACAATGAGCAGTTCTTC.

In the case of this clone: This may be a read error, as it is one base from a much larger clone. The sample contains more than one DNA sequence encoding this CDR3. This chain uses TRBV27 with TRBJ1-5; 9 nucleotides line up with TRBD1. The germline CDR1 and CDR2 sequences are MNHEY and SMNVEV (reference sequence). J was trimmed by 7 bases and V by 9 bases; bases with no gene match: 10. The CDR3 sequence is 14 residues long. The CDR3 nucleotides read TGTGCCAGTAGTCGGACAGGGGAGTTCCAGCCCCAGCATTTT. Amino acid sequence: CASSRTGEFQPQHF.

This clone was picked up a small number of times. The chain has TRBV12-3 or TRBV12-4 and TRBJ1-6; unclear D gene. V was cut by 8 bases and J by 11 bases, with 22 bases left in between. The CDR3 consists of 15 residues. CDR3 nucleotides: TGTGCCAGCTGTCCCCTTACATGGGGTGTGGCACCCCTCCACTTT. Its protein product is CASCPLTWGVAPLHF.